These 8 T cell receptor beta chains came from one sample sequenced in a study of vaccination and CD4 T cells after COVID-19. Sequencing of DNA taken from cultured CD4+ T cells relied on the Oncomine TCR Beta short-read assay. TCRdb reprocessed the PCR reads with MiXCR, giving one entry per CDR3 protein. This sample has approximately 17,000 distinct CDR3 sequences; roughly 50% occur once, and the top ten carry 5% to 7%. Noted treatment: approximately 11-day PBMC culture with coronavirus spike peptide pools or control peptides (ViraFEST assay). These receptors have no identified antigens. Sequencing was done on a sample of CD4+ T cells from blood, cultured in vitro. Receptor source: a human donor who had recovered from COVID-19.

The CDR3 coding sequence is TGTGCCAGCAGTTTCAGCTCTGGGGCCAACGTCCTGACTTTC. This gives the protein CASSFSSGANVLTF. The chain uses TRBV27 and TRBJ2-6; D call uncertain. CDR1 is MNHEY and CDR2 is SMNVEV in the germline V gene (reference sequence). The CDR3 consists of 14 residues. The V end lost 3 bases, the J end lost 0 bases, and 3 bases lay between the germline ends.

The V and J genes are TRBV19 and TRBJ1-2; D unresolved. CDR3 size: 13 residues. Germline CDR1 reads LNHDA; CDR2 reads SQIVND (reference sequence). V lost 10 bases and J 3 bases, leaving 15 bases between the germline ends. CDR3 DNA sequence: TGTGCCATCCGGCGCCTCGGAGACTATGGCTACACCTTC. Translating it yields CAIRRLGDYGYTF. The whole variable domain, remainder taken from reference TRBV19 and TRBJ1-2, is DGGITQSPKYLFRKEGQNVTLSCEQNLNHDAMYWYRQDPGQGLRLIYYSQIVNDFQKGDIAEGYSVSREKKESFPLTVTSAQKNPTAFYLCAIRRLGDYGYTFGSGTRLTVV.

J is TRBJ2-2 and V is TRBV10-1, with 8 bases lining up with TRBD1. J lost 4 bases, V lost 5 bases, and 3 bases had no gene match. The CDR3 loop spans 14 amino acids. Per germline, CDR1 WNHNN and CDR2 SYGVQD (reference sequence). In DNA, the CDR3 is TGCGCCAGCAGTCGGACAGGGACCACCGGGGAGCTGTTTTTT. It specifies CASSRTGTTGELFF.

This clonotype was seen a handful of times. The genes are TRBV6-1 and TRBJ1-1; D unresolved. Germline V gene sequence: CDR1 MNHNS, CDR2 SASEGT. CDR3 length equals 13 residues. Trimming shortened V by 5 bases and J by 4 bases, and 11 bases separated the two germline ends. DNA for the CDR3: TGTGCCAGCAGTACCAGTAGGGTCACTGAAGCTTTCTTT. Protein sequence: CASSTSRVTEAFF.

This clonotype was recorded a few times. The chain's CDR3 is CASSLPPGQGDQPQHF. CDR3 coding DNA: TGTGCCAGCAGTCTACCTCCGGGACAGGGGGATCAGCCCCAGCATTTT. The chain is built from TRBV28 and TRBJ1-5; 11 nucleotides align to TRBD1. V shed 5 bases, J shed 5 bases, and the junction held 8 bases outside the gene matches. Germline-derived CDR1 and CDR2 are MDHEN and SYDVKM. This CDR3 is built from 16 residues.

The rearrangement links TRBV6-1 to TRBJ2-2; perhaps D is TRBD1 or TRBD2 (5 bases each). Trimming removed 2 bases at V and 6 bases at J, with 7 bases between. Per the germline V gene, CDR1 is MNHNS and CDR2 is SASEGT. The CDR3 covers 13 residues. The CDR3 nucleotides read TGTGCCAGCAGTGAAATGGGGGCCGGGGAGCTGTTTTTT. Residues: CASSEMGAGELFF.

The rearrangement uses TRBV21-1 and TRBJ2-1; TRBD1 is taken as the D call from the table, unchecked against the DNA. TRBV21-1 is deemed a pseudogene. The CDR3 totals 14 residues. The DNA for the CDR3 is TGTGCCAGCAGCAGTGGAGGGGGCTACAATGAGCAGTTCTTC. It translates to CASSSGGGYNEQFF.

The chain combines TRBV10-3 with TRBJ2-1; TRBD2 matches 8 bases. The J segment lost 3 bases and the V segment lost 5 bases, leaving 9 bases of the junction unmatched. This CDR3 contains 16 residues. Per the germline V gene, CDR1 is ENHRY and CDR2 is SYGVKD. CDR3 in amino acids: CAISTSGGGNYNEQFF. The CDR3 nucleotides read TGTGCCATCAGTACATCGGGCGGGGGGAACTACAATGAGCAGTTCTTC.